The sequence of this T cell receptor beta chain was determined in a study of CD8 T cells in ankylosing spondylitis. The germline gives CDR1 DFQATT, CDR2 SNEGSKA (reference sequence). V was clipped by 3 bases and J by 2 bases, with 15 bases between them. The CDR3 runs 15 residues. MiXCR, applied by TCRdb to the 5' RACE reads, yields one record per CDR3 protein. The sample shows around 180,000 distinct CDR3 sequences, 15% to 20% of them seen only once. The receptor's source is a male donor between 5 and 35 years old with ankylosing spondylitis or in good health (not recorded which). V is TRBV20-1 and J is TRBJ2-3, with D perhaps being TRBD1 or TRBD2 (5 bases each). Sequencing used blood, either unsorted or a sorted T cell fraction (not recorded which). The CDR3 DNA follows: TGCAGTGCTAGGGCTCCCGGGACGTTCACAGATACGCAGTATTTT. Its protein product is CSARAPGTFTDTQYF.